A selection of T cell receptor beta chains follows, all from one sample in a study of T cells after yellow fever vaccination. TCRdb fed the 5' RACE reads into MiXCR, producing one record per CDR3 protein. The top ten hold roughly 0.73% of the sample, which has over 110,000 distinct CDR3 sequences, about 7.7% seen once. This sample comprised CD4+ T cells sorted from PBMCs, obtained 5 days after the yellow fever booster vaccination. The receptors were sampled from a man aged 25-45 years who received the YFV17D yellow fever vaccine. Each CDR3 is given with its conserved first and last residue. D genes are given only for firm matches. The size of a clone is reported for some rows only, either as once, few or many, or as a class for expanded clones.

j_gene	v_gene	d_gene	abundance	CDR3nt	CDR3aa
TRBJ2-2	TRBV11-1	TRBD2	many	TGTGCCAGTACCCGCCTATTGGAAGGACTAGCGGGAGCCACCGGGGAGCTGTTTTTT	CASTRLLEGLAGATGELFF
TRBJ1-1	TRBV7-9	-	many	TGTGCCAGCAGCCCGAGGGGCAGGGAATGGGGCACTGAAGCTTTCTTT	CASSPRGREWGTEAFF
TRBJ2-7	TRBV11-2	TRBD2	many	TGTGCCAGCAGCTACCCGACTAGCGTACAACTCGAGCAGTACTTC	CASSYPTSVQLEQYF
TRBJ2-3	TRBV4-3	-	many	TGCGCCAGCAGCCAAGAAAAATTTCGAGGAGCGGATACGCAGTATTTT	CASSQEKFRGADTQYF
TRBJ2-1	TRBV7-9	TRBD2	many	TGTGCCAGCAGCTTAGGCGGGAGACTTCAGGTTGAGCAGTTCTTC	CASSLGGRLQVEQFF
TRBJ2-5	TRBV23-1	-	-	TGCGCCAGCCAATATTGGCGGGGTGGGCCTCAAGAGACCCAGTACTTC	CASQYWRGGPQETQYF
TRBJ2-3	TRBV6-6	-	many	TGTGCCAGCAGGCCTAGGGGGGATACGCAGTATTTT	CASRPRGDTQYF
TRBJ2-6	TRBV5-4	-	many	TGTGCCAGCAGCGCCCCAACATCTGGGGCCAACGTCCTGACTTTC	CASSAPTSGANVLTF
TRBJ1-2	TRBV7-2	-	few	TGTGCCAGCAGCCTCGTAGAGGCTAACTATGGCTACACCTTC	CASSLVEANYGYTF
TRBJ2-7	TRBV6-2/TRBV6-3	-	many	TGTGCCAGCAGTTACCAGGGCTACGAGCAGTACTTC	CASSYQGYEQYF
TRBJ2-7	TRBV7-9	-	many	TGTGCCAGCAGCTCCGCAGGGGGCGGCGGGAGATACGAGCAGTACTTC	CASSSAGGGGRYEQYF
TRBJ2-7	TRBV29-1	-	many	TGCAGCGTCGGAGACTATTCCTACGAGCAGTACTTC	CSVGDYSYEQYF
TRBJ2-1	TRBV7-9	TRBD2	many	TGTGCCAGCAGCTTATCGCGCCGGCGGGAGGGGTACAATGAGCAGTTCTTC	CASSLSRRREGYNEQFF